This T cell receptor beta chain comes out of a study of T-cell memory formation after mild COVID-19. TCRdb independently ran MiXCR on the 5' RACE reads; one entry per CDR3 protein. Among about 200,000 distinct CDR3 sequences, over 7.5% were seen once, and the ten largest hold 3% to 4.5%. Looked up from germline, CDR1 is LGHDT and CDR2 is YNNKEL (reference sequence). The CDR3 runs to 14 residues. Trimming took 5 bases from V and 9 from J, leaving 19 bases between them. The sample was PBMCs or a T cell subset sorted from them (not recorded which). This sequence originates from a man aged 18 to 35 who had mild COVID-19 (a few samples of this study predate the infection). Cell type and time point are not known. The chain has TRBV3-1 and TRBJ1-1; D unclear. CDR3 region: CASSFSGVPLQAFF. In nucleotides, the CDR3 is TGTGCCAGCAGCTTTTCCGGGGTACCCCTGCAAGCTTTCTTT. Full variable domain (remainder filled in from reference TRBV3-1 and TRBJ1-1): DTAVSQTPKYLVTQMGNDKSIKCEQNLGHDTMYWYKQDSKKFLKIMFSYNNKELIINETVPNRFSPKSPDKAHLNLHINSLELGDSAVYFCASSFSGVPLQAFFGQGTRLTVV.